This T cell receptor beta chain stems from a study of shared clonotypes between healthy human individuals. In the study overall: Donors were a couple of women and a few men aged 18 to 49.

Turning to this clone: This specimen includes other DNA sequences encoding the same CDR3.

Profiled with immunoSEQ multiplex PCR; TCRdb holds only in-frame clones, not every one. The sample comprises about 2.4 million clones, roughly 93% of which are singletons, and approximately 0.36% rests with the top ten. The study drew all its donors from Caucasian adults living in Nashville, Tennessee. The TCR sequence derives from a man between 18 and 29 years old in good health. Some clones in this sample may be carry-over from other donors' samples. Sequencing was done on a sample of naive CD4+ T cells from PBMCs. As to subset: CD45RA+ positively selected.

CDR3 bases: TGCGCCAGCAGCTCCCTGGGAAGTAGCTACGAGCAGTACTTC. Its protein is CASSSLGSSYEQYF. This rearrangement joins TRBV5-1 to TRBJ2-7; no reliable D call. Trimming removed 3 bases from V and 3 bases from J, with 13 bases in between. The CDR3 has 14 amino acids. The V gene's germline CDR1 is SGHRS and CDR2 YFSETQ.